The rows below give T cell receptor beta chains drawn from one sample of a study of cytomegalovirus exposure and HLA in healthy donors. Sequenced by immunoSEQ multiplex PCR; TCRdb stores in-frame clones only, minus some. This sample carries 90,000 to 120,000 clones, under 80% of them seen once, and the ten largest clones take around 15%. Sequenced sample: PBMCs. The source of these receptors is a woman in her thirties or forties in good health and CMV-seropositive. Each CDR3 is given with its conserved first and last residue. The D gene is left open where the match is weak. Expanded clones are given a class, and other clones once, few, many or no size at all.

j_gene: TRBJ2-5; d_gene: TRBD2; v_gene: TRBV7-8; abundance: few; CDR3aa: CASSRYRGGSETQYF; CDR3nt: TGTGCCAGTTCTCGGTACCGGGGGGGGTCTGAGACCCAGTACTTC
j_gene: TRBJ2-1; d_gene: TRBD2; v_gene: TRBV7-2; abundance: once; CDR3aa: CASSPWTSGGAFF; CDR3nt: TGTGCCAGCAGCCCGTGGACTAGCGGGGGGGCGTTCTTC
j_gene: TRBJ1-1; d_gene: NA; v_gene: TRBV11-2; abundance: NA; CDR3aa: CASSFAITRTEAFF; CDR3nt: TGTGCCAGCAGCTTCGCAATAACAAGAACTGAAGCTTTCTTT
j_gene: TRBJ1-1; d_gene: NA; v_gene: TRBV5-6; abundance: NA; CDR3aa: CASSLSDFTSLNTEAFF; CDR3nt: TGTGCCAGCAGCTTGTCTGACTTTACCTCACTAAACACTGAAGCTTTCTTT
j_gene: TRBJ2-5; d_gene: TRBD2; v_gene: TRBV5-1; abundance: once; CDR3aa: CASSGGGHQETQYF; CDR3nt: TGCGCCAGCAGCGGGGGGGGACACCAAGAGACCCAGTACTTC
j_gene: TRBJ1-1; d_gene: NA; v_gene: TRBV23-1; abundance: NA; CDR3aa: CASSQSARVKESEAFF; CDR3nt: TGCGCCAGCAGTCAATCTGCCAGGGTTAAGGAGAGTGAAGCTTTCTTT
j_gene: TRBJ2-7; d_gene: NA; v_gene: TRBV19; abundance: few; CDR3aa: CASSNQGTYEQYF; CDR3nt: TGTGCCAGTAGTAACCAGGGCACCTACGAGCAGTACTTC
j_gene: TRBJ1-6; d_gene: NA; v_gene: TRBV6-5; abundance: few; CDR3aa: CASRDSIGNSPLHF; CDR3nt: TGTGCCAGCAGGGACTCGATCGGAAATTCACCCCTCCACTTT
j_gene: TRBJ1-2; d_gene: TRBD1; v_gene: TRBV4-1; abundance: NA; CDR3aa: CASSPPVTGGGYTF; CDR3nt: TGCGCCAGCAGCCCCCCCGTGACAGGGGGAGGCTACACCTTC
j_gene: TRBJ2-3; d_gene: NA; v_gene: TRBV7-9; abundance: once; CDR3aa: CASSPVLGTDTQYF; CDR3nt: TGTGCCAGCAGCCCAGTTTTGGGCACAGATACGCAGTATTTT
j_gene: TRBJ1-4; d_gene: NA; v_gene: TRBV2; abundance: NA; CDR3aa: CASSAGVREKLFF; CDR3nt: TGTGCCAGCAGTGCAGGGGTCAGGGAAAAACTGTTTTTT
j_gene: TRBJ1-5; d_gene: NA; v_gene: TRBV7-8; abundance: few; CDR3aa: CASSLAYGNQPQHF; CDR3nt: TGTGCCAGCAGCTTAGCGTACGGGAATCAGCCCCAGCATTTT
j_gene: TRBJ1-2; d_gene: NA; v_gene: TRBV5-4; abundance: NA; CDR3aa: CASSLNGERDTF; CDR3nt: TGTGCCAGCAGCTTGAACGGGGAGAGAGACACCTTC
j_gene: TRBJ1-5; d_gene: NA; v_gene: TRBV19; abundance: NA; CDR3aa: CASNTAYNQPQHF; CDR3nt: TGTGCCAGTAATACAGCATACAATCAGCCCCAGCATTTT
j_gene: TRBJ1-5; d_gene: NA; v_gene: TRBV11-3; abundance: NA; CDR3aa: CASSGQAVRGNQPQHF; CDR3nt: TGTGCCAGCAGCGGTCAAGCGGTAAGAGGCAATCAGCCCCAGCATTTT
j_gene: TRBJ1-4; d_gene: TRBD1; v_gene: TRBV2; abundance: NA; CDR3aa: CASSVGQGSEKLFF; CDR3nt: TGTGCCAGCAGTGTAGGACAGGGGTCGGAAAAACTGTTTTTT
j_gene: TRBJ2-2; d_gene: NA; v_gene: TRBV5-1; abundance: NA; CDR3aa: CASSLQGSGRVTGELFF; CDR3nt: TGCGCCAGCAGCTTACAGGGTAGTGGACGGGTCACCGGGGAGCTGTTTTTT
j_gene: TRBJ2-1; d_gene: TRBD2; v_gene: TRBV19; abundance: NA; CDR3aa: CASSTGLAGDSSYNEQFF; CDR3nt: TGTGCCAGTAGTACCGGACTAGCGGGGGATAGCTCCTACAATGAGCAGTTCTTC
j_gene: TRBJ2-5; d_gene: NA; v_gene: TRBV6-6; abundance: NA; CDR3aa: CASTYGGETQYF; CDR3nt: TGTGCCAGCACCTACGGTGGAGAGACCCAGTACTTC
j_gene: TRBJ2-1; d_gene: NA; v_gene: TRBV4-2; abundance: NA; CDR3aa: CASSQGTGQNEQFF; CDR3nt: TGTGCCAGCAGCCAAGGAACAGGGCAAAATGAGCAGTTCTTC
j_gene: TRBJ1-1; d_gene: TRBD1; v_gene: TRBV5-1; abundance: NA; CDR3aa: CASTPGQGTRLNTEAFF; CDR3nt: TGCGCCAGCACCCCGGGACAGGGGACTCGATTGAACACTGAAGCTTTCTTT
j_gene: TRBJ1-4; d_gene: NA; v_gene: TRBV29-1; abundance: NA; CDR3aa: CSVDAGPRATNEKLFF; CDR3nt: TGCAGCGTTGATGCAGGTCCCCGTGCAACTAATGAAAAACTGTTTTTT
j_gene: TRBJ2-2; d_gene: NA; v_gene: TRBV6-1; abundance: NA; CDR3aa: CASRPDRRNTGELFF; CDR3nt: TGTGCCAGCAGGCCAGACAGGAGGAACACCGGGGAGCTGTTTTTT
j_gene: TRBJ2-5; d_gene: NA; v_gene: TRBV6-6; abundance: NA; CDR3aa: CASGRPETQYF; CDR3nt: TGTGCCAGCGGGCGACCGGAGACCCAGTACTTC
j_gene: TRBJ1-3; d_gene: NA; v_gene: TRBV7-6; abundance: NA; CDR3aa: CASSLGTAGNTIYF; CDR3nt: TGTGCCAGCAGCTTAGGAACGGCTGGAAACACCATATATTTT
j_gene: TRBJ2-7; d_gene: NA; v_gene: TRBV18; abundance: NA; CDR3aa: CASSPAFLGRKIYEQYF; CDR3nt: TGTGCCAGCTCACCGGCCTTTTTGGGGCGTAAGATATACGAGCAGTACTTC
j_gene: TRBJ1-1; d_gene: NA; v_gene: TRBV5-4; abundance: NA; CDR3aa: CASSLVGAGTEAFF; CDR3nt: TGTGCCAGCAGCTTGGTGGGCGCTGGCACTGAAGCTTTCTTT
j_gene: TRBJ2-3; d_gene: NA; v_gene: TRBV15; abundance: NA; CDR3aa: CATSRDLRDTQYF; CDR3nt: TGTGCCACCAGCAGAGATCTAAGAGATACGCAGTATTTT
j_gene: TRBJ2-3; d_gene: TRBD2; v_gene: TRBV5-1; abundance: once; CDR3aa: CASTNLPGLASTDTQYF; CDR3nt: TGCGCCAGCACCAACCTTCCGGGACTAGCTAGCACAGATACGCAGTATTTT
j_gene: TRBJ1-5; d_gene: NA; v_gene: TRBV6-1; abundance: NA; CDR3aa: CASSGLTGRNQPQHF; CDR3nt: TGTGCCAGCAGTGGGTTGACAGGTCGGAATCAGCCCCAGCATTTT
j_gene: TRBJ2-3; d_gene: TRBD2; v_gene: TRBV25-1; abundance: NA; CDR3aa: CASSAPLAGGLSTQYF; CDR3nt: TGTGCCAGCAGTGCGCCCCTAGCGGGGGGCCTAAGTACGCAGTATTTT
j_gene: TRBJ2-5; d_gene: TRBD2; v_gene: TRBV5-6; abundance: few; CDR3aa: CASSPGLAGPQETQYF; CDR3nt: TGTGCCAGCAGCCCGGGACTAGCGGGGCCTCAAGAGACCCAGTACTTC
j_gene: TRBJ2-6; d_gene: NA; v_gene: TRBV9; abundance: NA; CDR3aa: CASSQMGSSGANVLTF; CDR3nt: TGTGCCAGCAGCCAAATGGGGAGCAGTGGGGCCAACGTCCTGACTTTC
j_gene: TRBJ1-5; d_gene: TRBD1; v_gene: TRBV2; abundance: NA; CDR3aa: CASSGDSYSNQPQHF; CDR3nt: TGTGCCAGCAGTGGGGACAGCTATAGCAATCAGCCCCAGCATTTT
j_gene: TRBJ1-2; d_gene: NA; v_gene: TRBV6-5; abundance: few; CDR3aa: CASSAQRGAGGYTF; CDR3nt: TGTGCCAGCAGTGCCCAGCGGGGGGCAGGCGGCTACACCTTC
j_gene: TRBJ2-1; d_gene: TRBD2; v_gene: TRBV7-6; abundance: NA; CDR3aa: CASSLGQRGLGNEQFF; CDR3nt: TGTGCCAGCAGCTTAGGACAGCGGGGGTTGGGGAATGAGCAGTTCTTC
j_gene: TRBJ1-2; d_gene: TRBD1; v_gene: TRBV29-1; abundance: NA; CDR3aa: CSVEGQGHGYTF; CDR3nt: TGCAGCGTTGAAGGACAGGGTCATGGCTACACCTTC
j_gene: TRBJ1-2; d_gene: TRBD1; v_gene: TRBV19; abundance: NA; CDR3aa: CASSSGTGALMHGYTF; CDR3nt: TGTGCCAGTAGTTCCGGGACAGGGGCCCTTATGCATGGCTACACCTTC
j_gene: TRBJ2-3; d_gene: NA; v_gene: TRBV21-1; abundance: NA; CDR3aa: CASSGRKWDVGLAGGPPDTQYF; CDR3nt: TGTGCCAGCAGCGGCCGAAAGTGGGACGTCGGACTAGCGGGTGGTCCTCCAGATACGCAGTATTTT
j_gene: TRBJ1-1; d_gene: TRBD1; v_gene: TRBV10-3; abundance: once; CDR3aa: CAISGRDRADTEAFF; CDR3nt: TGTGCCATCAGTGGTCGGGACAGGGCGGACACTGAAGCTTTCTTT
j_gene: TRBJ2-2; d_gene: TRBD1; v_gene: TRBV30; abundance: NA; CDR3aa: CAWSGQGWTGELFF; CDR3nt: TGTGCCTGGAGTGGACAGGGTTGGACCGGGGAGCTGTTTTTT